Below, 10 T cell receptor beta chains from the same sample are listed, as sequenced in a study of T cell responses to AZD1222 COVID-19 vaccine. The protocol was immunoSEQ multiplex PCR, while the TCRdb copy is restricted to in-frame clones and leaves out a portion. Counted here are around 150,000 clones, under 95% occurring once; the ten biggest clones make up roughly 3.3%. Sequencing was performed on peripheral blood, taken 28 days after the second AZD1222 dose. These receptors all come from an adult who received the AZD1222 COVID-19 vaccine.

The chain's CDR3 is CASSRIMGQGWDEQFF. The DNA for the CDR3 is TGTGCCAGCAGCAGGATAATGGGACAGGGGTGGGATGAGCAGTTCTTC. This chain joins TRBV7-2 and TRBJ2-1; 10 nucleotides align to TRBD1. Germline assignment: CDR1 SGHTA and CDR2 FQGNSA. Germline trimming cut 5 bases from V and 8 bases from J; bases unmatched to any gene: 12. This CDR3 has 16 residues. Looking up the rest from reference TRBV7-2 and TRBJ2-1 gives the full variable domain: GAGVSQSPSNKVTEKGKDVELRCDPISGHTALYWYRQSLGQGLEFLIYFQGNSAPDKSGLPSDRFSAERTGGSVSTLTIQRTQQEDSAVYLCASSRIMGQGWDEQFFGPGTRLTVL.

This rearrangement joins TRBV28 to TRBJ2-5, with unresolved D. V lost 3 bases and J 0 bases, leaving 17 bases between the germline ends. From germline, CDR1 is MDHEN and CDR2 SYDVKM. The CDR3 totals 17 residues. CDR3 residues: CASSFLTTGRYQETQYF. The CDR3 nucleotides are TGTGCCAGCAGTTTTCTTACCACCGGACGGTACCAAGAGACCCAGTACTTC.

CDR3 nucleotides: TGTGCCAGCACACTAACGAGCTACGAGCAGTACTTC. Protein sequence: CASTLTSYEQYF. This chain joins TRBV5-8 and TRBJ2-7; D remains ambiguous. The ends were cut back, 6 bases at V and 3 bases at J, with 10 bases in the middle. Germline CDR1 reads SGHTS; CDR2 reads YDEGEE. The CDR3 contains 12 residues. Filled out from reference TRBV5-8 and TRBJ2-7, the complete variable domain reads EAGVTQSPTHLIKTRGQQATLRCSPISGHTSVYWYQQALGLGLQFLLWYDEGEERNRGNFPPRFSGRQFPNYSSELNVNALELEDSALYLCASTLTSYEQYFGPGTRLTVT.

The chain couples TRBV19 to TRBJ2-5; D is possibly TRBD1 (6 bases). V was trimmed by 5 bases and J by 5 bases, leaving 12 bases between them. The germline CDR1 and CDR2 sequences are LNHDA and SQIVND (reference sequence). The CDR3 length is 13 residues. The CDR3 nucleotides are TGTGCCAGTAGTTGGGGACAAATCGAGACCCAGTACTTC. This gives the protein CASSWGQIETQYF.

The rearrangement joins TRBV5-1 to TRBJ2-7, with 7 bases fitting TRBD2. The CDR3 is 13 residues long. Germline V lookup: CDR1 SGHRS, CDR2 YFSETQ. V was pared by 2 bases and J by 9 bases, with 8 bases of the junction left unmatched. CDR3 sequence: CASSFPGTTLQYF. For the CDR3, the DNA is TGCGCCAGCAGCTTCCCCGGGACTACCCTGCAGTACTTC.

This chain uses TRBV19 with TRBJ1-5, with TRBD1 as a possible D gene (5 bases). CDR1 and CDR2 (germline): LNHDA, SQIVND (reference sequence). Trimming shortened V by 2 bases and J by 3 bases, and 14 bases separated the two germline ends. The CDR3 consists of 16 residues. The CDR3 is CASSILQWDPNQPQHF. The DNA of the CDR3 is TGTGCCAGTAGTATACTCCAATGGGACCCCAATCAGCCCCAGCATTTT. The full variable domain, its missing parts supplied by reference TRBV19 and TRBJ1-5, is DGGITQSPKYLFRKEGQNVTLSCEQNLNHDAMYWYRQDPGQGLRLIYYSQIVNDFQKGDIAEGYSVSREKKESFPLTVTSAQKNPTAFYLCASSILQWDPNQPQHFGDGTRLSIL.

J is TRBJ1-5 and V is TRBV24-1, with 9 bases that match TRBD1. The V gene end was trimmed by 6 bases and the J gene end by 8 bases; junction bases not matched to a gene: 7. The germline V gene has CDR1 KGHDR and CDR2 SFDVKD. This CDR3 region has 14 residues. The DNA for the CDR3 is TGTGCCACCAGTACAGGGGGCCCAGGTGAGCCCCAGCATTTT. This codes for CATSTGGPGEPQHF.

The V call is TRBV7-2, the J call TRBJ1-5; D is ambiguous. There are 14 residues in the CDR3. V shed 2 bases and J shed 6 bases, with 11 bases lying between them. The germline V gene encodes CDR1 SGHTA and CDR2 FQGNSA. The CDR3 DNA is TGTGCCAGCAGCTTAAGGCTGCGGGGTCAGCCCCAGCATTTT. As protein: CASSLRLRGQPQHF.

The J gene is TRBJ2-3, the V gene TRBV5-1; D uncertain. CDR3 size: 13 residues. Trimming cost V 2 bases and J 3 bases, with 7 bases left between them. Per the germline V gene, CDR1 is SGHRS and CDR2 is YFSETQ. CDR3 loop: CASSFEGTDTQYF. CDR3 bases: TGCGCCAGCAGCTTTGAAGGGACAGATACGCAGTATTTT. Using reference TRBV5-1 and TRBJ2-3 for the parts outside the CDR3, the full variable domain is KAGVTQTPRYLIKTRGQQVTLSCSPISGHRSVSWYQQTPGQGLQFLFEYFSETQRNKGNFPGRFSGRQFSNSRSEMNVSTLELGDSALYLCASSFEGTDTQYFGPGTRLTVL.

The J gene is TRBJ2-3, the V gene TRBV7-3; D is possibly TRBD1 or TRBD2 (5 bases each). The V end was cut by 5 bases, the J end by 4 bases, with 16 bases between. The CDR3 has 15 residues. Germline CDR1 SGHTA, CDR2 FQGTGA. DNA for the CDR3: TGTGCCAGCAGCCAGTGGGGAGTGGGGCCAGATACGCAGTATTTT. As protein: CASSQWGVGPDTQYF.